Presented here are 13 T cell receptor beta chains from one specimen sequenced in a study of shared clonotypes between healthy human individuals. Here immunoSEQ multiplex PCR was the method, and the copy in TCRdb shows in-frame clones only, minus some. The sample carries around 88,000 clones, 67% recorded once. Sequenced input: memory CD8+ T cells sorted from blood. Subset of the sample: CD45RO+ cells pooled with CCR7-negative TemRA cells. These receptors came from a man aged 25 to 40 in good health.

The chain is built from TRBV10-3 and TRBJ2-7; TRBD2 aligns across 12 bases. V dropped 9 bases and J dropped 4; count of bases not matched to a gene: 4. This CDR3 has 13 amino acids. CDR1 ENHRY and CDR2 SYGVKD come from the germline V gene. The CDR3 nucleotides read TGTGCCATTGGACTAGCGGGATCGTACGAGCAGTACTTC. It encodes CAIGLAGSYEQYF.

V gene TRBV28 combines with J gene TRBJ2-2, with D uncertain. V gave up 2 bases and J gave up 1 base, with 2 bases separating them. CDR1 MDHEN and CDR2 SYDVKM come from the germline V gene. This CDR3 is built from 13 residues. The DNA for the CDR3 is TGTGCCAGCAGTTTACAGAACACCGGGGAGCTGTTTTTT. Translated: CASSLQNTGELFF.

This chain joins TRBV5-4 and TRBJ2-5; D tentatively reads TRBD1 or TRBD2 (5 bases each). Germline V gene sequence: CDR1 SGHNT, CDR2 YYREEE (reference sequence). V lost 5 bases and J 2 bases, leaving 13 bases between the germline ends. CDR3 length: 14 residues. The CDR3 sequence is CASSRMGTQETQYF. The CDR3 DNA follows: TGTGCCAGCAGTAGGATGGGGACGCAAGAGACCCAGTACTTC.

The chain carries TRBV5-7 and TRBJ1-2; 7 bases agree with TRBD1. TRBV5-7 is an open reading frame whose function is uncertain. The CDR3 runs to 15 residues. Germline trimming cut 2 bases from V and 7 bases from J; bases unmatched to any gene: 11. CDR3 DNA sequence: TGTGCCAGCAGCTTTGATGACAGGGACTCGGTTGGCTACACCTTC. Its protein product is CASSFDDRDSVGYTF.

This chain uses TRBV7-2 with TRBJ1-2; a possible D gene is TRBD1 (6 bases). Germline CDR1 SGHTA, CDR2 FQGNSA. V lost 1 base to trimming and J lost 6 bases, with 12 bases between them. The CDR3 has 14 residues. The CDR3 bases are TGTGCCAGCAGCTTAGGTCCAGGGGCGGATGGCTACACCTTC. It codes for CASSLGPGADGYTF.

V is TRBV28 and J is TRBJ2-3; no clear D. This CDR3 region has 15 residues. Looked up from germline, CDR1 is MDHEN and CDR2 is SYDVKM. Trimming took off 6 bases at V and 3 bases at J, with 16 bases between the two ends. The CDR3 sequence: CASRSSKDVTDTQYF. CDR3 nucleotides: TGTGCCAGCAGGTCCTCGAAGGACGTTACAGATACGCAGTATTTT.

This clone was counted between two and nine times. This sequence joins TRBV6-6 and TRBJ1-2; the match to TRBD1 covers 7 bases. With V trimmed by 5 bases and J by 5 bases, 5 bases remained unmatched. The germline V gene encodes CDR1 MNHNY and CDR2 SVGAGI (reference sequence). CDR3 length: 13 amino acids. CDR3 sequence: CASSPPTGYGYTF. CDR3 bases: TGTGCCAGCAGTCCCCCGACAGGGTATGGCTACACCTTC.

The gene calls are TRBV11-2 and TRBJ2-5; D possibly corresponds to TRBD1 (5 bases). V was pared by 1 base and J by 7 bases, with 7 bases between. The CDR3 covers 12 residues. Germline values: CDR1 SGHAT, CDR2 FQNNGV. CDR3 coding DNA: TGTGCCAGCAGCTTAGGGGGCGGGACCCAGTACTTC. Amino acids: CASSLGGGTQYF.

CDR3 coding DNA: TGTGCCAGCAGTTCGGCAGGGGGCGAGTACAATGAGCAGTTCTTC. Residues: CASSSAGGEYNEQFF. The chain links TRBV6-4 to TRBJ2-1; 8 bases are shared with TRBD1. V dropped 5 bases and J dropped 4; count of bases not matched to a gene: 7. CDR3 size: 15 residues. Germline-derived CDR1 and CDR2 are MRHNA and SNTAGT.

This sequence joins TRBV7-3 and TRBJ2-3, with D possibly being TRBD1 (6 bases). CDR3 size: 15 residues. V dropped 3 bases and J dropped 0 bases, with 10 bases sitting between them. In germline, CDR1 is SGHTA, CDR2 FQGTGA. DNA for the CDR3: TGTGCCAGCAGCTTCAGGGGATCTAGCACAGATACGCAGTATTTT. Translation: CASSFRGSSTDTQYF. The whole variable domain, filled in from reference TRBV7-3 and TRBJ2-3, reads GAGVSQTPSNKVTEKGKYVELRCDPISGHTALYWYRQSLGQGPEFLIYFQGTGAADDSGLPNDRFFAVRPEGSVSTLKIQRTERGDSAVYLCASSFRGSSTDTQYFGPGTRLTVL.

This rearrangement joins TRBV14 to TRBJ2-1; 9 bases are shared with TRBD2. The V and J ends lost 1 base and 4 bases, in that order; junction bases with no gene match: 8. Germline lookup yields CDR1 SGHDN and CDR2 FVKESK. This CDR3 has 17 amino acids. The CDR3 DNA sequence: TGTGCCAGCAGCCAAGGGCGGGAGGGCCGTTGGTACAATGAGCAGTTCTTC. It yields the protein CASSQGREGRWYNEQFF.

The sample holds a few counts of this clone. The chain is built from TRBV10-3 and TRBJ2-7; D remains ambiguous. The CDR3 sequence is 12 residues long. Germline CDR1 is ENHRY and CDR2 is SYGVKD. Trimming left V 2 bases short and J 2 bases short, with 4 bases between. Written as DNA, the CDR3 is TGTGCCATCAGTGAGCCAACCTACGAGCAGTACTTC. This sequence encodes CAISEPTYEQYF.

Remarks on this clone: This CDR3 is also generated by other DNA sequences in the sample. V usage is TRBV2 and J usage is TRBJ1-1, with D tentatively TRBD1 (5 bases). Germline V lookup: CDR1 SNHLY, CDR2 FYNNEI. Between the trimmed V and J ends, which lost 6 bases and 11 bases, there was a span of 10 bases. This CDR3 is 10 amino acids long. The CDR3 region has the DNA TGTGCCAGCAGGGGGACTACGGCTTTCTTT. This codes for CASRGTTAFF.